Below are 5 T cell receptor beta chains sequenced from a single sample in a study of blood T cell repertoires in COVID-19. Generated by immunoSEQ multiplex PCR, the TCRdb table keeps only in-frame clones and is missing some. In the table there are hundreds of thousands of clones, roughly 83% of which are singletons. Material: peripheral blood. Every receptor here comes from a woman at least 80 years old with COVID-19, enrolled during active disease.

This clone was observed a few times. The chain carries TRBV24-1 and TRBJ1-4; possible D gene TRBD1, 5 bases. From germline, CDR1 is KGHDR and CDR2 SFDVKD. Trimming left V 5 bases short and J 3 bases short, with 12 bases between. The CDR3 runs to 15 residues. CDR3 protein: CATSAHGASNEKLFF. CDR3 in DNA: TGTGCCACCAGTGCCCATGGGGCCTCTAATGAAAAACTGTTTTTT.

The rearrangement links TRBV6-5 to TRBJ1-6; 7 positions agree with TRBD1. CDR3 length: 13 residues. V trimming: 7 bases; J trimming: 8 bases; junction bases outside the gene matches: 5. Germline CDR1 MNHEY, CDR2 SVGAGI. The CDR3 DNA reads as TGTGCCAGCAAGGACAGGCGGGATTCACCCCTCCACTTT. Protein product: CASKDRRDSPLHF.

The chain joins TRBV19 to TRBJ2-6; 11 bases map to TRBD1. This CDR3 has 17 amino acids. Germline CDR1 reads LNHDA; CDR2 reads SQIVND (reference sequence). Trimming removed 5 bases from V and 4 bases from J; junction bases left unmatched: 7. CDR3 coding DNA: TGTGCCAGTAGTCCCCGGGACAGGGGGGCAGGGGCCAACGTCCTGACTTTC. This gives the protein CASSPRDRGAGANVLTF.

Concerning this clone: The same CDR3 is also encoded by other DNA sequences in this sample. The CDR3 bases are TGTGCCAGCAGCCCCGGACAGGGCGACTATGGCTACACCTTC. Its translation is CASSPGQGDYGYTF. The chain joins TRBV7-9 to TRBJ1-2, with TRBD1 matching over 8 bases. CDR1 and CDR2 (germline): SEHNR, FQNEAQ (reference sequence). The CDR3 contains 14 residues. Germline trimming cut 5 bases from V and 3 bases from J; bases unmatched to any gene: 5.

In this sample, this clone turned up a few times. The V call is TRBV10-3, the J call TRBJ2-2; 7 nucleotides line up with TRBD2. The germline CDR1 and CDR2 sequences are ENHRY and SYGVKD. The V segment lost 11 bases and the J segment 5 bases; nucleotides outside the gene matches: 11. CDR3 size: 14 residues. The CDR3 protein is CAASGTGGTGELFF. The CDR3 DNA sequence: TGTGCCGCCAGCGGGACCGGGGGGACCGGGGAGCTGTTTTTT.